This T cell receptor (beta chain) derives from a study of blood T cell repertoires in COVID-19. Study summary: Samples of COVID-19 (acute and convalescent) were obtained from the United States, Italy and Spain.

Those who participated ranged in age from about 18 to 89 years and resided in approximately 23 US areas. In the source study's methods: Nucleated cell counts were estimated from reference gene primer amplification. The repertoire was sequenced with immunoSEQ multiplex PCR; TCRdb's copy has only in-frame clones and lacks some. From that table come the V and J calls and clone size; the DNA was used to work out D and trimming. Of about 210,000 clones listed, just over 85% are singletons. This CDR3 spans 18 amino acids. Unmatched junction bases numbered 10, after V lost 2 bases and J lost 3 bases. Per germline, CDR1 MNHEY and CDR2 SVGEGT.

The rearrangement uses TRBV6-2 or TRBV6-3 and TRBJ2-5; TRBD1 agrees at 12 bases. This TCR was recovered from a middle-aged woman with acute COVID-19. Input material: PBMCs or T cells enriched from blood (not recorded which). The CDR3 DNA reads TGTGCCAGCAGTTACCGGATGGGACAGGGGGCGTCCGAAGAGACCCAGTACTTC. It codes for CASSYRMGQGASEETQYF.